The 11 T cell receptor beta chains listed next were all sequenced from one sample in a study of cytomegalovirus exposure and HLA in healthy donors. Use of 60 Vbeta and 13 Jbeta primers characterized the PCR. TCRdb keeps only in-frame clones here, not all; method: immunoSEQ multiplex PCR. The profile shows some 200,000 clones, over 80% of them singletons. The sequencing sample was made of PBMCs. The receptors come from a boy aged 2 to 9 in good health and CMV-seronegative.

A single count supports this clone. This rearrangement joins TRBV19 to TRBJ1-5; 9 bases align to TRBD1. V lost 9 bases to trimming and J lost 6 bases; unmatched junction nucleotides: 6. Germline V gene data show CDR1 as LNHDA and CDR2 as SQIVND (reference sequence). The CDR3 length is 13 residues. This CDR3 is CARTGTGCQPQHF. The CDR3 bases are TGTGCCAGGACCGGGACAGGGTGTCAGCCCCAGCATTTT.

This sequence joins TRBV30 and TRBJ2-7; 7 bases align to TRBD2. The J segment lost 7 bases and the V segment lost 1 base, leaving 19 bases of the junction unmatched. CDR3 length: 17 amino acids. The germline V gene encodes CDR1 GTSNPN and CDR2 SVGIG (reference sequence). The CDR3 DNA sequence: TGTGCCTGGAGTGGGACGCCCCTGGGTGCGGGAGTGGGTGAGCAGTACTTC. This gives the protein CAWSGTPLGAGVGEQYF.

In its sample, this clone was seen once. This chain connects TRBV5-4 to TRBJ2-1; 11 bases are shared with TRBD2. The CDR3 contains 14 residues. After removal of 7 bases from V and 5 bases from J, the junction contained 5 bases not matched to a gene. Germline assignment: CDR1 SGHNT and CDR2 YYREEE (reference sequence). The CDR3 is CASERGLADNEQFF. CDR3 in DNA: TGTGCCAGCGAGAGGGGACTAGCGGACAATGAGCAGTTCTTC.

The chain employs TRBV5-4 and TRBJ2-1; perhaps TRBD2 as D (5 bases). CDR1 SGHNT and CDR2 YYREEE come from the germline V gene (reference sequence). This CDR3 spans 14 amino acids. Trimming removed 3 bases at V and 6 bases at J, with 13 bases between. The CDR3 region has the DNA TGTGCCAGCAGCTCCGGGGTAGCCCTCAATGAGCAGTTCTTC. As protein: CASSSGVALNEQFF. Looking up the rest from reference TRBV5-4 and TRBJ2-1 gives the full variable domain: ETGVTQSPTHLIKTRGQQVTLRCSSQSGHNTVSWYQQALGQGPQFIFQYYREEENGRGNFPPRFSGLQFPNYSSELNVNALELDDSALYLCASSSGVALNEQFFGPGTRLTVL.

The chain is built from TRBV18 and TRBJ2-5, with D tentatively TRBD2 (6 bases). There are 15 residues in the CDR3. The V gene's germline CDR1 is KGHSH and CDR2 LQKENI. V shed 6 bases and J shed 4 bases, with 18 bases lying between them. CDR3 in amino acids: CASSHTRGGLETQYF. The CDR3 DNA reads as TGTGCCAGCTCGCATACCCGTGGGGGGTTAGAGACCCAGTACTTC. The full variable domain, with the rest looked up from reference TRBV18 and TRBJ2-5, is NAGVMQNPRHLVRRRGQEARLRCSPMKGHSHVYWYRQLPEEGLKFMVYLQKENIIDESGMPKERFSAEFPKEGPSILRIQQVVRGDSAAYFCASSHTRGGLETQYFGPGTRLLVL.

This clone was detected a few times. The genes are TRBV29-1 and TRBJ2-3; D is unclear. The germline V gene has CDR1 SQVTM and CDR2 ANQGSEA. V was cut by 4 bases and J by 5 bases, with 4 bases left in between. The length of the CDR3 is 10 residues. The DNA of the CDR3 is TGCAGCGTTGGGCTAGATACGCAGTATTTT. This translates into CSVGLDTQYF.

The chain employs TRBV5-6 and TRBJ2-7; 8 nucleotides line up with TRBD1. V dropped 2 bases and J dropped 10; count of bases not matched to a gene: 11. This CDR3 has 14 residues. The germline CDR1 and CDR2 sequences are SGHDT and YYEEEE. The CDR3 coding sequence is TGTGCCAGCAGCTTCGGACAGGGAGTATCAAGCCAGTACTTC. Protein product: CASSFGQGVSSQYF.

This chain links TRBV2 with TRBJ2-7; 10 bases are shared with TRBD1. V lost 7 bases to trimming and J lost 0 bases; unmatched junction nucleotides: 6. The CDR3 spans 15 residues. Germline-derived CDR1 and CDR2 are SNHLY and FYNNEI. The CDR3 region is CASTGQGVDSYEQYF. The CDR3 DNA reads as TGTGCCAGCACCGGACAGGGGGTAGACTCCTACGAGCAGTACTTC.

The chain has TRBV6-1 and TRBJ2-6, with D perhaps TRBD1 (5 bases). Per germline, CDR1 MNHNS and CDR2 SASEGT. V was trimmed by 2 bases and J by 0 bases, leaving 11 bases between them. The CDR3 length is 17 residues. The CDR3 loop reads CASSEQGMASGANVLTF. The CDR3 DNA is TGTGCCAGCAGTGAACAGGGAATGGCCTCTGGGGCCAACGTCCTGACTTTC.

The chain employs TRBV11-1 and TRBJ2-3, with D unresolved. The ends were cut back, 5 bases at V and 4 bases at J, with 13 bases in the middle. The CDR3 sequence is 14 residues long. The germline V gene has CDR1 SGHAT and CDR2 FQDESV (reference sequence). This chain's CDR3 is CASSTYGEADTQYF. The CDR3 region has the DNA TGTGCCAGCAGCACCTATGGTGAGGCAGATACGCAGTATTTT.

The J gene is TRBJ2-7, the V gene TRBV5-4; 9 bases match TRBD1. This CDR3 has 14 amino acids. The V and J ends lost 4 bases and 5 bases, in that order; junction bases with no gene match: 7. From germline, CDR1 is SGHNT and CDR2 YYREEE (reference sequence). The CDR3 DNA is TGTGCCAGCAGCCCGGGACAGGGAGTCGACGAGCAGTACTTC. It codes for CASSPGQGVDEQYF. Full variable domain (rest looked up from reference TRBV5-4 and TRBJ2-7): ETGVTQSPTHLIKTRGQQVTLRCSSQSGHNTVSWYQQALGQGPQFIFQYYREEENGRGNFPPRFSGLQFPNYSSELNVNALELDDSALYLCASSPGQGVDEQYFGPGTRLTVT.